The clone carrying this T cell receptor (beta chain) has more than one count but fewer than ten. The CDR3 consists of 15 residues. CDR1 is MDHEN and CDR2 is SYDVKM in the germline V gene. The ends were cut back, 3 bases at V and 4 bases at J, with 12 bases in the middle. These data are taken from a study of T cell changes during pregnancy in multiple sclerosis. Here immunoSEQ multiplex PCR was the method, and the copy in TCRdb shows in-frame clones only, minus some. The profile shows about 18,000 clones, approximately 87% of them singletons. The starting material was CD8+ T cells from peripheral blood mononuclear cells, obtained in the third trimester of pregnancy. The origin of this receptor is a female donor in good health, enrolled as a control in a pregnancy study. V and J are TRBV28 and TRBJ2-2; tentatively, D is TRBD1 (5 bases). CDR3 DNA: TGTGCCAGCAGTTTCCTGGACACACTCACCGGGGAGCTGTTTTTT. Translated: CASSFLDTLTGELFF. The full variable domain, completed using reference TRBV28 and TRBJ2-2, is DVKVTQSSRYLVKRTGEKVFLECVQDMDHENMFWYRQDPGLGLRLIYFSYDVKMKEKGDIPEGYSVSREKKERFSLILESASTNQTSMYLCASSFLDTLTGELFFGEGSRLTVL.